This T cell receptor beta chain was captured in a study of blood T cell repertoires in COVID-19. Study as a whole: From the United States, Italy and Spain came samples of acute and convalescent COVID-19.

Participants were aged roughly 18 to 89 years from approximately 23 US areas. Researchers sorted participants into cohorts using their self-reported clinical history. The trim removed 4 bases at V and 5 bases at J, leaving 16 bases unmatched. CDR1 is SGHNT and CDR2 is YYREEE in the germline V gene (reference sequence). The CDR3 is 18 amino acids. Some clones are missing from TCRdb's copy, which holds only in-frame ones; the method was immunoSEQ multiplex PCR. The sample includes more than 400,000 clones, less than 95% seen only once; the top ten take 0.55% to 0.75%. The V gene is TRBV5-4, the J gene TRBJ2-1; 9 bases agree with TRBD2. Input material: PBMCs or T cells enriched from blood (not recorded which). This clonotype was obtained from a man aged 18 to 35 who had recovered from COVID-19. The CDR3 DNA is TGTGCCAGCAGCCTATCCCGCTCCGGCGGGAGGGCCCACAATGAGCAGTTCTTC. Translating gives CASSLSRSGGRAHNEQFF.